This T cell receptor beta chain was found in a study of shared clonotypes between healthy human individuals. Looking at the study overall: Researchers assigned three CD4 naive, three CD4 memory, two CD8 naive and one CD8 memory plate to each donor.

Measured with immunoSEQ multiplex PCR; TCRdb has only the in-frame clones, and not every one. The table has about 2,500,000 clones, around 94% seen once. Trimming removed 2 bases from V and 5 bases from J, with 7 bases in between. The CDR3 is 13 amino acids. Germline V lookup: CDR1 MNHNY, CDR2 SVGAGI (reference sequence). Input material: naive CD4+ T cells sorted from blood. Noted subset: CD45RA+ positively selected. This TCR came from a man aged 18-30 years in good health. The chain combines TRBV6-6 with TRBJ1-5; D not certain. CDR3 DNA: TGTGCCAGCAGTTACCTTCCCCATCAGCCCCAGCATTTT. Translation: CASSYLPHQPQHF.